The source of this T cell receptor (beta chain) is a study of CD8+CD57+ T cells in acquired aplastic anemia. At the level of the study: When averaged, DNA from sorted CD4+ and CD8+ cells came to 2.5 to 3.5 ug.

CDR3 length equals 15 residues. Germline V gene sequence: CDR1 LNHDA, CDR2 SQIVND (reference sequence). Trimming removed 0 bases from V and 0 bases from J, with 9 bases in between. The authors sequenced patients whose flow cytometry had shown CD8+CD57+ cell expansion. Among the patients, all had severe acquired aplastic anemia. When blood sampling took place, the patients had received no therapy. This clonotype was recorded once. Genomic DNA, the template, was used for profiling of the TCR beta VDJ and CDR3. A single record per CDR3 protein comes from TCRdb applying MiXCR to the reads. The repertoire holds about 200,000 distinct CDR3 sequences, with about 60% as singletons.

The source material was sorted CD4+, CD8+, or CD8+CD57+ T cells (not recorded which) from PBMCs. The genes are TRBV19 and TRBJ2-7; D is perhaps TRBD1 (6 bases). The sequence was collected from a human donor with aplastic anemia. The chain's CDR3 is CASSIDPGDSYEQYF. CDR3 coding DNA: TGTGCCAGTAGTATAGATCCAGGGGACTCCTACGAGCAGTACTTC.